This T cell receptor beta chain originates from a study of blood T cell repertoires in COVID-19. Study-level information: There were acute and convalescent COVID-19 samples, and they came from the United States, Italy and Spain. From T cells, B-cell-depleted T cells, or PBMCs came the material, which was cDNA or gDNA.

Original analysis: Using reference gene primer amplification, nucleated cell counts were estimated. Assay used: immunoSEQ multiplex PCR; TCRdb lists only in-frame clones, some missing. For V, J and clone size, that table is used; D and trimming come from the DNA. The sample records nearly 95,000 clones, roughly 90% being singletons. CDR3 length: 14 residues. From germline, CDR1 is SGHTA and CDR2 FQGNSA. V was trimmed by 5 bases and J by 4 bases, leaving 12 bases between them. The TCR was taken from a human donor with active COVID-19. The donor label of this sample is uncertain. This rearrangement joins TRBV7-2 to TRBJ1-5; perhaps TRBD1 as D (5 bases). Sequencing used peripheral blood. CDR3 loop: CASSTRQPNQPQHF. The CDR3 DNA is TGTGCCAGCAGCACCCGACAGCCGAATCAGCCCCAGCATTTT.